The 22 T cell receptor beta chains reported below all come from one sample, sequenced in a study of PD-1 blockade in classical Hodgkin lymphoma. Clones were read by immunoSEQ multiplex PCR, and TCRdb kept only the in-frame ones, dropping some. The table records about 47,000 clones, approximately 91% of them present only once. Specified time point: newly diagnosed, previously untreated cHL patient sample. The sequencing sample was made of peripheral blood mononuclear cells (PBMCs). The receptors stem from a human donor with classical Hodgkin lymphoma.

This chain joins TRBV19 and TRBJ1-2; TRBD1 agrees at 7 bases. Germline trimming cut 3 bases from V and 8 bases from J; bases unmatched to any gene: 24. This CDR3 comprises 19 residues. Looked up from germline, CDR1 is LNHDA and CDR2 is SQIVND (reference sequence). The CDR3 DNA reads TGTGCCAGTAGTATCCCTGTGTGGGGACAGCAACCTCCCTATGGCGGCTACACCTTC. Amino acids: CASSIPVWGQQPPYGGYTF. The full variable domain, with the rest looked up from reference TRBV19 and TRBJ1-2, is DGGITQSPKYLFRKEGQNVTLSCEQNLNHDAMYWYRQDPGQGLRLIYYSQIVNDFQKGDIAEGYSVSREKKESFPLTVTSAQKNPTAFYLCASSIPVWGQQPPYGGYTFGSGTRLTVV.

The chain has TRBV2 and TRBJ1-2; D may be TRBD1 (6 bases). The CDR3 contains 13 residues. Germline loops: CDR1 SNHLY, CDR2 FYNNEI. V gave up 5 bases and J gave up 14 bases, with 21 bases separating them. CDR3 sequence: CASSIQSNRVDTF. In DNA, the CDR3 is TGTGCCAGCAGTATCCAATCGAACAGGGTGGATACCTTC.

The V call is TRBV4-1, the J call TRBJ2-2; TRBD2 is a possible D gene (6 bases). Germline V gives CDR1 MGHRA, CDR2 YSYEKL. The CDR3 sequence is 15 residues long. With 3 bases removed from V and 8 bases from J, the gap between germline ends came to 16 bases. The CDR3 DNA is TGCGCCAGCAGCCATAGTAGCGGAGGTTTGGGGGAGCTGTTTTTT. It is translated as CASSHSSGGLGELFF.

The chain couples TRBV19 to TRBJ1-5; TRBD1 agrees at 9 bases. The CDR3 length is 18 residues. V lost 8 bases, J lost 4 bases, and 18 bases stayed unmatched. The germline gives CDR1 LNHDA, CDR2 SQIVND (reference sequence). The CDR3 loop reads CASVAPDRGGVGNQPQHF. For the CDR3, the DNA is TGTGCCAGTGTCGCTCCGGACAGGGGCGGGGTTGGGAATCAGCCCCAGCATTTT.

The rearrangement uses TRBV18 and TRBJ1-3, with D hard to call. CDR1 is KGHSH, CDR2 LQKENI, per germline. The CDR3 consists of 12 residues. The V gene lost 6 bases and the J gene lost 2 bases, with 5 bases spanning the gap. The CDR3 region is CASSPPGNTIYF. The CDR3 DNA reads TGTGCCAGCTCCCCCCCTGGAAACACCATATATTTT.

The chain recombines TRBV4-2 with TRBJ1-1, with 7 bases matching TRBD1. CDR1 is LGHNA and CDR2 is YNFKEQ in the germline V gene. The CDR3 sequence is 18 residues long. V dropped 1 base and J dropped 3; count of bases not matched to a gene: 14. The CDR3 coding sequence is TGTGCCAGCAGCCAAGGTTTTTCAGGTGCAGGGGGGTACACTGAAGCTTTCTTT. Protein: CASSQGFSGAGGYTEAFF.

The CDR3 nucleotides are TGCGCCAGCTCCCAGACGGGGGAATACTACAATGAGCAGTTCTTC. It yields the protein CASSQTGEYYNEQFF. The chain links TRBV5-1 to TRBJ2-1; tentative D call: TRBD2 (6 bases). Germline CDR1 is SGHRS and CDR2 is YFSETQ. V lost 7 bases and J lost 3, with 17 bases in between. This CDR3 has 15 residues.

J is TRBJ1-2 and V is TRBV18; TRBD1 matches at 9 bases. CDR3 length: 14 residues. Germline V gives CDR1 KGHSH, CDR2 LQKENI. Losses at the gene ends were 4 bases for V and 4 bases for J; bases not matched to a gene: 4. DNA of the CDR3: TGTGCCAGCTCACACACAGGGGGCGGCTATGGCTACACCTTC. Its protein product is CASSHTGGGYGYTF. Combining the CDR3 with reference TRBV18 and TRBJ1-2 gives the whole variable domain NAGVMQNPRHLVRRRGQEARLRCSPMKGHSHVYWYRQLPEEGLKFMVYLQKENIIDESGMPKERFSAEFPKEGPSILRIQQVVRGDSAAYFCASSHTGGGYGYTFGSGTRLTVV.

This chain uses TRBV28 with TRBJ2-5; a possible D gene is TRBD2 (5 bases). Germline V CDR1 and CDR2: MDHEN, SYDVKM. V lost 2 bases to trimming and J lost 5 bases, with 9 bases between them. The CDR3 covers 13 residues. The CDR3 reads CASSLPGMETQYF. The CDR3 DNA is TGTGCCAGCAGTTTACCGGGGATGGAGACCCAGTACTTC.

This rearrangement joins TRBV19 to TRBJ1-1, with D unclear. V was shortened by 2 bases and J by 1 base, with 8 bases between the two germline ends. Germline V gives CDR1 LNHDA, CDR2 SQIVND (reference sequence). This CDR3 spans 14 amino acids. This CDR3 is CASSIWGENTEAFF. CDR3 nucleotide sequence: TGTGCCAGTAGTATATGGGGAGAGAACACTGAAGCTTTCTTT.

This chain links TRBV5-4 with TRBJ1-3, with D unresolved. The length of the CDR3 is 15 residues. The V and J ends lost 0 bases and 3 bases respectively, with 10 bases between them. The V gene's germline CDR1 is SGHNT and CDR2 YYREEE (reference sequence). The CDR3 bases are TGTGCCAGCAGCTTGGGCCGGGAACTTGGAAACACCATATATTTT. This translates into CASSLGRELGNTIYF. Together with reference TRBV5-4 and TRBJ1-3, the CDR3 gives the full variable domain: ETGVTQSPTHLIKTRGQQVTLRCSSQSGHNTVSWYQQALGQGPQFIFQYYREEENGRGNFPPRFSGLQFPNYSSELNVNALELDDSALYLCASSLGRELGNTIYFGEGSWLTVV.

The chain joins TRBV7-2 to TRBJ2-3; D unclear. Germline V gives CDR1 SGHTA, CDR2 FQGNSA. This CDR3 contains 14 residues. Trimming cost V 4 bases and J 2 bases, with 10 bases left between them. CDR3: CASSSLFYTDTQYF. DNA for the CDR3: TGTGCCAGCAGCTCCCTTTTTTACACAGATACGCAGTATTTT.

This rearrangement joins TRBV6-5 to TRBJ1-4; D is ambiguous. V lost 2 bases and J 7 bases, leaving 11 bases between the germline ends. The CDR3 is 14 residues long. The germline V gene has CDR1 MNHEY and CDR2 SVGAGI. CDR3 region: CASSYGLRGEKLFF. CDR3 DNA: TGTGCCAGCAGTTACGGCCTCCGAGGTGAAAAACTGTTTTTT.

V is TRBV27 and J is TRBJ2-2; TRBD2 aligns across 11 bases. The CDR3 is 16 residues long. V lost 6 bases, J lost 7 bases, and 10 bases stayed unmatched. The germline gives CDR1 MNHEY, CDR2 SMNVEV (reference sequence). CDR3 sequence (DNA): TGTGCCAGCAGCCCTAGGGCTAGCGGGAGGATCGGGGAGCTGTTTTTT. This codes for CASSPRASGRIGELFF.

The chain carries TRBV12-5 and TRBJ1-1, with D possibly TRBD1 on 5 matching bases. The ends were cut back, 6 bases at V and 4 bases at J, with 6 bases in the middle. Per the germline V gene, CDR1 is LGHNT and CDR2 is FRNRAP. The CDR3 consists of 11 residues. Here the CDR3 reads CASGRATEAFF. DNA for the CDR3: TGTGCTAGTGGCAGGGCCACTGAAGCTTTCTTT.

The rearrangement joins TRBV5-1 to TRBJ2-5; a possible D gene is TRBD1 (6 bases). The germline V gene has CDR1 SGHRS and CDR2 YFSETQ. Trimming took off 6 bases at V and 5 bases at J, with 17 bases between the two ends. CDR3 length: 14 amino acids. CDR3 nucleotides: TGCGCCAGCACGATTCGAGCCCAGGGGGAGACCCAGTACTTC. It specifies CASTIRAQGETQYF.

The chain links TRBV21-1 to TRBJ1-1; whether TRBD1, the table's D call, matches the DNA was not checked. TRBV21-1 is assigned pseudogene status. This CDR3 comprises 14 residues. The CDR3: CASSKKNKNTEAFF. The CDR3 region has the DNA TGTGCCAGCAGCAAAAAGAACAAGAACACTGAAGCTTTCTTT.

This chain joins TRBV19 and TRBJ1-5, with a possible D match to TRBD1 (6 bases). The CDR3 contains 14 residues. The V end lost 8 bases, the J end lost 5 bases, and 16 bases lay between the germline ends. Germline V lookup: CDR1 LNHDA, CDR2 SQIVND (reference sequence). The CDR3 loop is CASVGGRTHQPQHF. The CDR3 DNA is TGTGCCAGTGTAGGGGGAAGGACGCATCAGCCCCAGCATTTT.

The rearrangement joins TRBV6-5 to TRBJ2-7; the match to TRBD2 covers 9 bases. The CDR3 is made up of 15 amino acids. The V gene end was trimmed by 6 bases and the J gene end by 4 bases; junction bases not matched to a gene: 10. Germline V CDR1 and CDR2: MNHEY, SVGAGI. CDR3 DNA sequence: TGTGCCAGCAGACACTTTAGCGGGAGCCGATACGAGCAGTACTTC. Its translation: CASRHFSGSRYEQYF.

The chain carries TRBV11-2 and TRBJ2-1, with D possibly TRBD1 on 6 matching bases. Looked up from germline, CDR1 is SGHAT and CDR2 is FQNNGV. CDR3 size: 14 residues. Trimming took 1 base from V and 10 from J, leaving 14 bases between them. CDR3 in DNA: TGTGCCAGCAGCTTAGGGCAGGTGGGGGCAGAGCAGTTCTTC. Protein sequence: CASSLGQVGAEQFF.

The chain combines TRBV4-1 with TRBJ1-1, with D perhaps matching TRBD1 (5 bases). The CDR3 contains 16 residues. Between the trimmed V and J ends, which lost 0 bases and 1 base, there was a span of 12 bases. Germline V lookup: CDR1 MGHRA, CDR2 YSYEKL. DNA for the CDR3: TGCGCCAGCAGCCAAGATTCGGGGGATTCGAACACTGAAGCTTTCTTT. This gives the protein CASSQDSGDSNTEAFF.

CDR3 sequence (DNA): TGTGCCAGCAGCTTGGGGTCGGCTAGCGGGAGATATGAGCAGTTCTTC. Translating gives CASSLGSASGRYEQFF. The chain links TRBV5-4 to TRBJ2-1, with 10 bases aligning to TRBD2. This CDR3 is 16 amino acids long. Trimming cost V 0 bases and J 8 bases; bases outside gene matches: 8. The germline V gene has CDR1 SGHNT and CDR2 YYREEE (reference sequence).